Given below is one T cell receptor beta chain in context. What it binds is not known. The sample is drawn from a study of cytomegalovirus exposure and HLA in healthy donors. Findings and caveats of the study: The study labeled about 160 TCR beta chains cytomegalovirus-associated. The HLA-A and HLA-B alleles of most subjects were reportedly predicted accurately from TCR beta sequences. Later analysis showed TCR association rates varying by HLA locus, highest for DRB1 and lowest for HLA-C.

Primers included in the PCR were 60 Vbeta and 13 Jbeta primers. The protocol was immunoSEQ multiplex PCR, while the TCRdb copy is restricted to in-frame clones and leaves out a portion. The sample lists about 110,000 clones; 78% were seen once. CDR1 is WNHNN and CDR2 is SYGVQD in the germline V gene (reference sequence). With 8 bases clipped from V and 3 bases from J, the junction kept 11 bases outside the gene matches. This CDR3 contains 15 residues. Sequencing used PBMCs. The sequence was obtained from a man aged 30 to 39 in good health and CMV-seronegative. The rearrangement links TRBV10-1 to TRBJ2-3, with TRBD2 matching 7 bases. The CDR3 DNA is TGCGCCAGCCCTAGGCGGCGGGGGAGGACAGATACGCAGTATTTT. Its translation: CASPRRRGRTDTQYF.